This T cell receptor beta chain is from a study of cytomegalovirus exposure and HLA in healthy donors. Study-wide results and caveats: The investigators catalogued 150 or so TCR beta chains as cytomegalovirus-associated. Available immune exposure information covered CMV serostatus only. A prior analysis recorded that most TCR beta V segments were productive about 87% or about 30% of the time. DRB1 had the most TCR associations and HLA-C the fewest, a later analysis found, with rates varying by HLA locus.

In the PCR, 60 Vbeta and 13 Jbeta primers were used. Here immunoSEQ multiplex PCR was the method, and the copy in TCRdb shows in-frame clones only, minus some. The sample lists roughly 100,000 clones; around 75% were seen once. Germline CDR1 is SNHLY and CDR2 is FYNNEI. V was pared by 2 bases and J by 0 bases, with 17 bases between. The CDR3 totals 18 residues. In the case of this clone: The antigen is not known.

This chain uses TRBV2 with TRBJ2-4, with D maybe TRBD2 (5 bases). The sample taken for sequencing was PBMCs. This receptor was obtained from a male donor in good health and CMV-seropositive. The CDR3 nucleotides are TGTGCCAGCAGTGAATTGGGAGTGGGTTGGCTAGCCAAAAACATTCAGTACTTC. Its translation: CASSELGVGWLAKNIQYF.